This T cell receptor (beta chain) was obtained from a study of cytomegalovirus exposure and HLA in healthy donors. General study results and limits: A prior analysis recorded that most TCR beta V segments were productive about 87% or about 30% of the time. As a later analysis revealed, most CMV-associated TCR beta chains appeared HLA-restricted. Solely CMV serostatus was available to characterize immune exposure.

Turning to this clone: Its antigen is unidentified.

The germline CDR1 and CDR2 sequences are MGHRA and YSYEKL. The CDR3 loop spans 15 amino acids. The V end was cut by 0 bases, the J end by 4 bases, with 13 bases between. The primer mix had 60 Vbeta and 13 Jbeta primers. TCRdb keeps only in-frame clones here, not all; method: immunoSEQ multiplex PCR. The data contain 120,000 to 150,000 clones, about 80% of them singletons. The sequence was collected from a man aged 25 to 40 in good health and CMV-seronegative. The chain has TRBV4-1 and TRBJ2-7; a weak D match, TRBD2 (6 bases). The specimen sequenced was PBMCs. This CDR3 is CASSQDWASVYEQYF. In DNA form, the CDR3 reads TGCGCCAGCAGCCAAGATTGGGCTAGCGTATACGAGCAGTACTTC.